The clone carrying this T cell receptor (beta chain) was recorded at least ten times. HTBI primers from iRepertoire and Arm-PCR of CDR3 regions yielded the TCR beta libraries. TCRdb processed the multiplex PCR reads anew with MiXCR; each CDR3 protein has one entry. The sample has approximately 560,000 distinct CDR3 sequences; 16% are singletons. This specimen comes from a study of regulatory T cells in long-lasting Graves disease. The time point: newly diagnosed GD, antithyroid drugs for less than 3 months. With RNA extracted from PBMCs as input, the TCR library was made. Each of the patients was recruited from an endocrinology department situated in Xi'an, China. Unmatched junction bases numbered 6, after V lost 6 bases and J lost 1 base. The CDR3 has 15 residues. CDR1 MDHEN and CDR2 SYDVKM come from the germline V gene. These data also featured in a second study, about T cells in Graves' hyperthyroidism and ophthalmopathy. That publication notes: For Graves' hyperthyroidism to be stable, ophthalmopathy could not progress within 18 months.

Sample: peripheral blood mononuclear cells (PBMCs), taken at new diagnosis, from a patient treated with antithyroid drugs. This TCR came from a man in his late teens or twenties with Graves disease. This rearrangement joins TRBV28 to TRBJ2-3; 8 bases map to TRBD2. The CDR3: CASSSAGVRTDTQYF. The DNA of the CDR3 is TGTGCCAGCAGCTCAGCGGGAGTCCGCACAGATACGCAGTATTTT.